The entry that follows covers one T cell receptor (beta chain) sequence. As yet, its antigen is unknown. This specimen comes from a study of circulating CD8 cells and anti-PD-1 response in melanoma. Study-level information: Six of 13 patients had prior targeted therapy or immunotherapy; seven did not.

Study outcomes and limitations: A small cohort with few responders supplied the baseline and M1 comparisons. Subset repertoires were largely private at M1, with under 7% shared. Experiments were generally run without replicates.

The QIAseq Immune Repertoire TCR panel built the libraries from roughly 15 ng of total RNA. TCRdb analysed the reads with MiXCR anew, one entry per CDR3 protein. The data show about 320 distinct CDR3 sequences, about 16% seen once. Sorting of live CD3+CD8+TCRalphabeta+ cells by PD-1 and/or TIGIT gave four subsets. This material consisted of CD8+ T cells from PBMCs, taken at baseline or after one month of anti-PD-1 therapy (not recorded which). This clonotype originated in a human donor with melanoma.

The CDR3 loop reads CASSLGQITDTQYF. For the CDR3, the DNA is TGTGCCAGCAGTTTGGGGCAGATCACAGATACGCAGTATTTT. The chain couples TRBV28 to TRBJ2-3; D perhaps matches TRBD1 (5 bases). CDR1 is MDHEN and CDR2 is SYDVKM in the germline V gene. The CDR3 spans 14 residues. Trimming took 3 bases from V and 2 from J, leaving 9 bases between them.